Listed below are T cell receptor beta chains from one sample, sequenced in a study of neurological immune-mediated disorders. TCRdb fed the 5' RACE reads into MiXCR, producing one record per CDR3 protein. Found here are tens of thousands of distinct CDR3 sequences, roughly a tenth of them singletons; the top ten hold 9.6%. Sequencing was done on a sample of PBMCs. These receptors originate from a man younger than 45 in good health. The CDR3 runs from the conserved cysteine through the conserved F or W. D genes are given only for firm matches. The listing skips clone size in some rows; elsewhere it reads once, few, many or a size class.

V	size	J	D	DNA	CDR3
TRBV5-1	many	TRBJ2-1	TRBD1	TGCGCCAGCAGCTTGAAACCGGGACAGGGAGGGGATGAGCAGTTCTTC	CASSLKPGQGGDEQFF
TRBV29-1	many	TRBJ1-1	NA	TGCAGCGGGCAGATGAACACTGAAGCTTTCTTT	CSGQMNTEAFF
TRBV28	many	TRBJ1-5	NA	TGTGCCAGCAGTTTATCAGGGCTTGGCAATCAGCCCCAGCATTTT	CASSLSGLGNQPQHF
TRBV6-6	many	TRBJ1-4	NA	TGTGCCAGCAGCCCCAGACCAACTAATGAAAAACTGTTTTTT	CASSPRPTNEKLFF
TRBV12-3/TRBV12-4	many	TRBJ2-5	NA	TGTGCCAGCGGTTACAGGGGGGGGGAGACCCAGTACTTC	CASGYRGGETQYF
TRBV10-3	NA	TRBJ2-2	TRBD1	TGTGCCATCAGTCCCGGACAGGGGGCCGGGGAGCTGTTTTTT	CAISPGQGAGELFF
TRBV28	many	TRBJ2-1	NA	TGTGCCAGCAGTTCCTACAATGAGCAGTTCTTC	CASSSYNEQFF
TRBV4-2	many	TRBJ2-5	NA	TGTGCCAGCAGCCAAGACTTGGCGGGCCTAGGAGAGACCCAGTACTTC	CASSQDLAGLGETQYF
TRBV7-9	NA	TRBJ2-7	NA	TGTGCCAGCAGCCCTCGAGGAATCTCCTACGAGCAGTACTTC	CASSPRGISYEQYF
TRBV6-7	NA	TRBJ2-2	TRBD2	TGTGCCACCTGGGGACTAGCGGGGGCCAACACCGTGGAGCTGTTTTTT	CATWGLAGANTVELFF
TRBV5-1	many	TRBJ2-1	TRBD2	TGCGCCAGCAGCCCCTGGGGACTAATCCTCTCCTACAATGAGCAGTTCTTC	CASSPWGLILSYNEQFF
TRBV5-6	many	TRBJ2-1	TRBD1	TGTGCCAGCAGCTTGCTACAGGGGCTCGGGAAGGATGAGCAGTTCTTC	CASSLLQGLGKDEQFF
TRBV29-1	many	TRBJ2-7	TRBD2	TGCAGCGTTGGACTAGCGGGAGTGGGTGAGCAGTACTTC	CSVGLAGVGEQYF
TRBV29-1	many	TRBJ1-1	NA	TGCAGCGTTGAAGACTCCGGCCCGGGGGACGGTTTCTTT	CSVEDSGPGDGFF